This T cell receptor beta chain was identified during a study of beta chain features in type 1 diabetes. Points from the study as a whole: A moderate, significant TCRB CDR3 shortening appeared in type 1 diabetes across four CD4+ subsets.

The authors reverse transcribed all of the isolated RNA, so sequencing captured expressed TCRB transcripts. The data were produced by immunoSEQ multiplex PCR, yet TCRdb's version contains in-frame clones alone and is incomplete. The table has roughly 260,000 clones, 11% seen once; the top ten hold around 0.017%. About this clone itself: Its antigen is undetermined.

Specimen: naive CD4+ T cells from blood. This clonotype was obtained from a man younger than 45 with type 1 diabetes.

The CDR3 reads CASSAGVVDEKLFF. For the CDR3, the DNA is TGTGCCAGCAGTGCAGGGGTGGTAGATGAAAAACTGTTTTTT. The rearrangement joins TRBV6-1 to TRBJ1-4; perhaps TRBD1 as D (6 bases). The CDR3 covers 14 residues. CDR1 and CDR2 (germline): MNHNS, SASEGT. V was trimmed by 4 bases and J by 6 bases, leaving 12 bases between them.